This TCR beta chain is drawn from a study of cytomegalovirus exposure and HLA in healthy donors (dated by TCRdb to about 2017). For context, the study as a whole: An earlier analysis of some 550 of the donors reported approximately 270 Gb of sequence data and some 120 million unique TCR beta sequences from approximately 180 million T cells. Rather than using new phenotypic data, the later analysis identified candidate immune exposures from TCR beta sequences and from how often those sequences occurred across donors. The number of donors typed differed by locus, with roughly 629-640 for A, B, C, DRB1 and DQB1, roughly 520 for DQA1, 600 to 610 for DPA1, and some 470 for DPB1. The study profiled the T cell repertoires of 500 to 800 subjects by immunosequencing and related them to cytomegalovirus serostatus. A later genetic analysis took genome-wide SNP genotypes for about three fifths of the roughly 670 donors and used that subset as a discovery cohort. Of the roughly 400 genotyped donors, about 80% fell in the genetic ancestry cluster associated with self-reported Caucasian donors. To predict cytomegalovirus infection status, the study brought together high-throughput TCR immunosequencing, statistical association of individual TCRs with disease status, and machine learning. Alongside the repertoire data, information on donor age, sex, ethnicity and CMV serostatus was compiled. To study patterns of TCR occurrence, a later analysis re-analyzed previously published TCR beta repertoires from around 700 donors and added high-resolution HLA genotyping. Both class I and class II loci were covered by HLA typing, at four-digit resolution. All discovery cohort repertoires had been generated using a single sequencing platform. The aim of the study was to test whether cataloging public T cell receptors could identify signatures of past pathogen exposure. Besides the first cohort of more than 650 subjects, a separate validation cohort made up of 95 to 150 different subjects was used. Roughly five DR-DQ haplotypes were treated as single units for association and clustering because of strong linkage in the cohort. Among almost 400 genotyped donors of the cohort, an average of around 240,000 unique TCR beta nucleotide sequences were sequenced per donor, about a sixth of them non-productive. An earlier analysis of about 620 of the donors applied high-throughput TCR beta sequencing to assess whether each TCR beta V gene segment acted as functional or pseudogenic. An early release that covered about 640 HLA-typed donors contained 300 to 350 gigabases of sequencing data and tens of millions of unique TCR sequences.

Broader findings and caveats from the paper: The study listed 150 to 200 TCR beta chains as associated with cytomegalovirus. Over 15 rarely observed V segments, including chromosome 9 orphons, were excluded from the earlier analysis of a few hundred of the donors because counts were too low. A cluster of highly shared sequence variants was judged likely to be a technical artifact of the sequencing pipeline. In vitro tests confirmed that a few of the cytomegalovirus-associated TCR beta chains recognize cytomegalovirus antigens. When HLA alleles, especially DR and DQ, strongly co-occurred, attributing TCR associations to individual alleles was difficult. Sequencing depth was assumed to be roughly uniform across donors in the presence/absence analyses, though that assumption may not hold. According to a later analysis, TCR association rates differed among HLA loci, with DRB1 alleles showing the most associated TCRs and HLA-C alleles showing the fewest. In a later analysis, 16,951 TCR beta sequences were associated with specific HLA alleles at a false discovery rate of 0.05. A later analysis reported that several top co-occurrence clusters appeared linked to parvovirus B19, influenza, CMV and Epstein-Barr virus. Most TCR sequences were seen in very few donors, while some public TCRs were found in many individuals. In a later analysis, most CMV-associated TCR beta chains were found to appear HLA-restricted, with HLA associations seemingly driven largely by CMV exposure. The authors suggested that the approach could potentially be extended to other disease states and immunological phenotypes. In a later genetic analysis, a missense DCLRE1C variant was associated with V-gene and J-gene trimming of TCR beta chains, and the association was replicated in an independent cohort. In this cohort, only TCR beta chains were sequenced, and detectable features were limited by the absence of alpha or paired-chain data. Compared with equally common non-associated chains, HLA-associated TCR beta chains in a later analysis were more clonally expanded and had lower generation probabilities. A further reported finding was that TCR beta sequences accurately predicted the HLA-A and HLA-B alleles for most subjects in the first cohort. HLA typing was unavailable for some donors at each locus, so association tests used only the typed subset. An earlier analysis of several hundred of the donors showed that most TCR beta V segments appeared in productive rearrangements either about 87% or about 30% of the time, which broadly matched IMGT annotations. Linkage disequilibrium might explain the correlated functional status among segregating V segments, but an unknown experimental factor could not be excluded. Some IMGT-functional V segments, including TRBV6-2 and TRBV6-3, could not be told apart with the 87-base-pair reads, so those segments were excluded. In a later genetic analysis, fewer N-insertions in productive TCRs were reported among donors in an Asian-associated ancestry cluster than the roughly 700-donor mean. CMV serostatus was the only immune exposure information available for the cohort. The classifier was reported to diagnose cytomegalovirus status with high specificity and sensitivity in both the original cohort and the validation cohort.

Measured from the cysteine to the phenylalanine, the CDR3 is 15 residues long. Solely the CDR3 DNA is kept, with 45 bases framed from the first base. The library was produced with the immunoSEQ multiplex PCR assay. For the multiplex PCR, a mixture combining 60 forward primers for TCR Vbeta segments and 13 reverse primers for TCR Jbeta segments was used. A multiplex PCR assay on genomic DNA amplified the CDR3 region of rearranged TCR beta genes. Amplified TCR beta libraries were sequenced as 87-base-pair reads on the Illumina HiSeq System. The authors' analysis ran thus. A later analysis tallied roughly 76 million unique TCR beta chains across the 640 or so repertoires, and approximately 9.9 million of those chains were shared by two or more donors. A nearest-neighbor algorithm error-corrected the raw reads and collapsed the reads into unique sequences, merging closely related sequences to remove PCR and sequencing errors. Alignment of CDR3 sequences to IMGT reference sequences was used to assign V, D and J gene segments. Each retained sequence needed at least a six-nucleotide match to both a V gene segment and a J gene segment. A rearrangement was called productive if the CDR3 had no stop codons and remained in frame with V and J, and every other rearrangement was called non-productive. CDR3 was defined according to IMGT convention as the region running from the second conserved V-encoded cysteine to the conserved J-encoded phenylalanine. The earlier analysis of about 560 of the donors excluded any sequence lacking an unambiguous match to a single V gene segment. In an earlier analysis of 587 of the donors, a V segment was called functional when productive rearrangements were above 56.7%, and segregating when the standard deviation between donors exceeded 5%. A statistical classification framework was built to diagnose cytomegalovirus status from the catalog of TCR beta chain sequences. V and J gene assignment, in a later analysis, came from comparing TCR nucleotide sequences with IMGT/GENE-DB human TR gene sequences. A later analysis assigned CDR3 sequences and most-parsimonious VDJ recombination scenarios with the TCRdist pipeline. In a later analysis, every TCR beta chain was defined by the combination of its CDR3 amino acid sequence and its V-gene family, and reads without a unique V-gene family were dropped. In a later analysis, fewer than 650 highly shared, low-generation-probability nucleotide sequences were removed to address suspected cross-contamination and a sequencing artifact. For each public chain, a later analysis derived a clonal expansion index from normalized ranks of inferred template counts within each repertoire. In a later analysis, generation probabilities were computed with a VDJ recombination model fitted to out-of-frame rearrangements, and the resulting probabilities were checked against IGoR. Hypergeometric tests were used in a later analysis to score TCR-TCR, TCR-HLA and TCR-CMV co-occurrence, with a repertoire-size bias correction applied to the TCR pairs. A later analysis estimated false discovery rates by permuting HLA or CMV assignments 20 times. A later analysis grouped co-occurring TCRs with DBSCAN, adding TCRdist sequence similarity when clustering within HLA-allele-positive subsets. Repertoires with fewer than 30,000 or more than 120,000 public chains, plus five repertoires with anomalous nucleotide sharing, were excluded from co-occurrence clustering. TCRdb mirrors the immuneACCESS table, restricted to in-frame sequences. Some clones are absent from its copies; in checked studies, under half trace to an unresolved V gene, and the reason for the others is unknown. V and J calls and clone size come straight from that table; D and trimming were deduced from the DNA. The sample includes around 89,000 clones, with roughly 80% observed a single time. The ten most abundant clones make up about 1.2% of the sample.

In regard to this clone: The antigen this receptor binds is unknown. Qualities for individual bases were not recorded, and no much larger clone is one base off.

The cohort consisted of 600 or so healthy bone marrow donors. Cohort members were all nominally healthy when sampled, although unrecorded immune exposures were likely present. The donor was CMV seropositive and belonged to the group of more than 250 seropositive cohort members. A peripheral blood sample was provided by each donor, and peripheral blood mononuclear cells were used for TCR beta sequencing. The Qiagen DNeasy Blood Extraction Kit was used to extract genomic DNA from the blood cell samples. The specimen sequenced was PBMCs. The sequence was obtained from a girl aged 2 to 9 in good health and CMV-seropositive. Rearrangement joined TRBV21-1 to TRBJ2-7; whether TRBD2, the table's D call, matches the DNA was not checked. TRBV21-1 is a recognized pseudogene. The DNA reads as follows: TGTGCCAGCAGCAATATAGCGGTAAGCTCCTACGAGCAGTACTTC. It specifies CASSNIAVSSYEQYF.